The clone carrying this T cell receptor beta chain was counted a few times. Its antigen is unknown. Germline is not matched at one junction end, which may reflect a read error. These data originate in a study of T cells in Graves' hyperthyroidism and ophthalmopathy. Regarding the study as a whole: Stable hyperthyroidism and ophthalmopathy were separated using 13 V-J signatures. Progression to ophthalmopathy was predicted a median of approximately 6.4 months early.

Germline loops: CDR1 SQVTM, CDR2 ANQGSEA. The CDR3 covers 14 residues. Amplified regions were TCR beta CDR3 sequences from RNA transcripts. With the HTBI primer set, the TCR CDR3 went through a first round of RT-PCR. TCRdb redid the calling of the multiplex PCR reads with MiXCR, one entry per CDR3 protein. The top ten clones hold roughly 31% of a sample with around 300,000 distinct CDR3 sequences, about 16% of them seen once. The chain joins TRBV29-1 to TRBJ2-5, with 10 bases aligning to TRBD2. The clonotype originates from a woman aged 45-59 years with Graves' hyperthyroidism that later progressed to Graves' ophthalmopathy. The sequenced sample consisted of blood. The CDR3 loop is CSVPSGRGRKTQHF. The CDR3 nucleotides read TGCAGCGTGCCTAGCGGGAGAGGAAGAAAGACCCAGCACTTC.